This TCR beta chain emerged from a study of CD8+ T cells in alopecia areata. Treatment denoted: oral pan-JAK inhibitor, 5-10 mg twice daily. V was clipped by 7 bases and J by 3 bases, with 16 bases between them. Germline lookup yields CDR1 SGHNT and CDR2 YYREEE (reference sequence). There are 14 residues in the CDR3. Notes on this clone: What it recognizes is unknown.

Extraction of RNA preceded its reverse transcription into cDNA, which served as the sequencing template. Sequencing used immunoSEQ multiplex PCR; TCRdb keeps in-frame clones, though not all of them. Among about 110,000 clones listed, about 60% were seen once. General observations from the study: Scalp samples also yield sequences of resident alphabeta T cells from normal skin.

The gene calls are TRBV5-4 and TRBJ1-1, with D possibly TRBD1 on 6 matching bases. This sequence was found in a human donor with alopecia areata. The sample consisted of CD8+ T cells sorted from blood, taken at week 24, from a patient treated with tofacitinib. CDR3 nucleotide sequence: TGTGCCAGCCCTTCGGGGGCGGTGGACACTGAAGCTTTCTTT. Residues: CASPSGAVDTEAFF.